Included here is one T cell receptor beta chain sequence, with context. The protocol was immunoSEQ multiplex PCR, while the TCRdb copy is restricted to in-frame clones and leaves out a portion. The data show approximately 300,000 clones, around nine tenths seen once. This CDR3 is built from 11 residues. The germline gives CDR1 MNHEY, CDR2 SMNVEV (reference sequence). V was pared by 8 bases and J by 1 base, with 5 bases between. The sample originates from a study of blood T cell repertoires in COVID-19. During the 2 weeks before they entered the study, exposed participants had met someone with a PCR-confirmed or clinician-diagnosed COVID-19 case.

The receptor's source is a woman in her thirties who had been exposed to COVID-19. The sample consisted of PBMCs or T cells enriched from blood (not recorded which). This rearrangement joins TRBV27 to TRBJ1-1; D not certain. The CDR3 loop is CASGRNTEAFF. The CDR3 DNA is TGTGCCAGCGGCCGGAACACTGAAGCTTTCTTT.